The 24 T cell receptor beta chains presented below share a single source sample, sequenced in a study of CD8 T cells in Susac syndrome. RNA in amounts of roughly 0.5 to 1 ug was reverse transcribed with random hexamers. TCRdb reprocessed the immunoSEQ multiplex PCR reads with MiXCR, giving one entry per CDR3 protein. This repertoire shows roughly 86,000 distinct CDR3 sequences, approximately 96% found once; its top ten account for roughly 0.62%. Sequences were obtained from CD8+ T cells from PBMCs. The receptors here all came from a human donor with Susac syndrome.

This chain connects TRBV6-5 to TRBJ2-1; the D is unclear. The CDR3 consists of 12 residues. Germline CDR1 MNHEY, CDR2 SVGAGI. Trimming took 2 bases from V and 5 from J, leaving 4 bases between them. CDR3 sequence (DNA): TGTGCCAGCAGTTACAGTCACAATGAGCAGTTCTTC. Encoded protein: CASSYSHNEQFF.

The chain couples TRBV7-8 to TRBJ1-5; D ambiguous. Germline V gives CDR1 SGHVS, CDR2 FQNEAQ. The V end was cut by 5 bases, the J end by 7 bases, with 9 bases between. CDR3 size: 12 residues. As DNA, the CDR3 is TGTGCCAGCAGCCAGCCGGGGCAGCCCCAGCATTTT. Translation gives CASSQPGQPQHF.

The gene calls are TRBV20-1 and TRBJ2-3; D is perhaps TRBD1 or TRBD2 (5 bases each). Germline V CDR1 and CDR2: DFQATT, SNEGSKA (reference sequence). The CDR3 runs 13 residues. Trimming shortened V by 1 base and J by 1 base, and 6 bases separated the two germline ends. The CDR3 nucleotides read TGCAGTGCTAGAGTGGGGGGCACAGATACGCAGTATTTT. This codes for CSARVGGTDTQYF.

This chain joins TRBV12-3 or TRBV12-4 and TRBJ1-2; no clear D. The CDR3 runs 12 residues. V was clipped by 5 bases and J by 5 bases, with 9 bases between them. As DNA, the CDR3 is TGTGCCAGCAGTGCGGACGGATATGGCTACACCTTC. The encoded protein is CASSADGYGYTF.

V gene TRBV19 combines with J gene TRBJ2-7; D possibly corresponds to TRBD1 (5 bases). CDR3 length: 13 residues. V dropped 8 bases and J dropped 0 bases, with 11 bases sitting between them. Germline CDR1 LNHDA, CDR2 SQIVND (reference sequence). The CDR3 protein is CASATDSSYEQYF. CDR3 nucleotide sequence: TGTGCCAGTGCGACAGATAGCTCCTACGAGCAGTACTTC. The full variable domain, in which reference TRBV19 and TRBJ2-7 provide the parts outside the CDR3, is DGGITQSPKYLFRKEGQNVTLSCEQNLNHDAMYWYRQDPGQGLRLIYYSQIVNDFQKGDIAEGYSVSREKKESFPLTVTSAQKNPTAFYLCASATDSSYEQYFGPGTRLTVT.

J is TRBJ1-5 and V is TRBV20-1, with D hard to call. V gave up 1 base and J gave up 8 bases, with 24 bases separating them. The V gene's germline CDR1 is DFQATT and CDR2 SNEGSKA (reference sequence). This CDR3 region has 17 residues. The CDR3 bases are TGCAGTGCTAGAGCCCCGTCCCTTAACCCAGTCATGGAGCCCCAGCATTTT. This gives the protein CSARAPSLNPVMEPQHF.

The V gene is TRBV12-3 or TRBV12-4, the J gene TRBJ1-4; 9 positions match TRBD1. The CDR3 is 14 residues long. With V trimmed by 3 bases and J by 8 bases, 4 bases remained unmatched. The CDR3 DNA follows: TGTGCCAGCAGTTTGGACAGGGGTTTGGAAAAACTGTTTTTT. Residues: CASSLDRGLEKLFF.

The rearrangement joins TRBV27 to TRBJ2-5; TRBD2 matches 8 bases. J was trimmed by 5 bases and V by 1 base; bases with no gene match: 15. Germline V CDR1 and CDR2: MNHEY, SMNVEV (reference sequence). The CDR3 extends over 18 amino acids. Here the CDR3 reads CASSLFGGGPLKKETQYF. DNA for the CDR3: TGTGCCAGCAGTTTATTCGGCGGGGGGCCGTTAAAAAAGGAGACCCAGTACTTC.

In its sample, this clonotype was seen once. V and J are TRBV20-1 and TRBJ2-4; 9 nucleotides align to TRBD1. This CDR3 has 16 residues. CDR1 is DFQATT, CDR2 SNEGSKA, per germline (reference sequence). Trimming at V came to 5 bases and at J to 8 bases, leaving 16 bases not matched to a gene. The CDR3 spells CSASGTGLIVEDIQYF. CDR3 nucleotide sequence: TGCAGTGCTTCCGGGACAGGGCTTATAGTTGAGGACATTCAGTACTTC.

V and J are TRBV5-1 and TRBJ1-1; D is perhaps TRBD1 (5 bases). Trimming took off 4 bases at V and 6 bases at J, with 19 bases between the two ends. Germline CDR1 SGHRS, CDR2 YFSETQ. CDR3 length: 15 residues. In DNA form, the CDR3 reads TGCGCCAGCAGCGAGGGACGGATCAGAAAGGCTGAAGCTTTCTTT. It codes for CASSEGRIRKAEAFF.

This chain uses TRBV7-2 with TRBJ1-5; D may be TRBD1 (5 bases). The V gene's germline CDR1 is SGHTA and CDR2 FQGNSA. The germline V and J ends were trimmed by 4 bases and 8 bases, with 15 bases remaining between them. CDR3 length: 14 residues. CDR3 sequence: CASSSPSWGEPQHF. CDR3 nucleotide sequence: TGTGCCAGCAGCTCCCCTAGCTGGGGGGAGCCCCAGCATTTT. The entire variable domain, with the rest obtained from reference TRBV7-2 and TRBJ1-5, is as follows: GAGVSQSPSNKVTEKGKDVELRCDPISGHTALYWYRQSLGQGLEFLIYFQGNSAPDKSGLPSDRFSAERTGGSVSTLTIQRTQQEDSAVYLCASSSPSWGEPQHFGDGTRLSIL.

The chain is built from TRBV23-1 and TRBJ2-5, with a tentative D call TRBD1 (5 bases). TRBV23-1 carries the ORF label, with uncertain function. Trimming took off 6 bases at V and 5 bases at J, with 31 bases between the two ends. This CDR3 comprises 19 residues. The CDR3, as DNA: TGCGCCAGCAGCCCCGGGTCGGGCAGGGTCTGGGGTTGCAGGGAGACCCAGTACTTC. Its translation is CASSPGSGRVWGCRETQYF.

The rearrangement uses TRBV11-2 and TRBJ2-1; D gene unclear. This CDR3 has 13 residues. Germline values: CDR1 SGHAT, CDR2 FQNNGV. Deletions cut 1 base from V and 9 bases from J, with 10 bases between. Here the CDR3 DNA reads TGTGCCAGCAGCTTAGGGGCAGTCCGTGAGCAGTTCTTC. This gives the protein CASSLGAVREQFF.

The V gene is TRBV12-3 or TRBV12-4, the J gene TRBJ1-5; TRBD1 aligns across 9 bases. The CDR3 covers 17 residues. V dropped 6 bases and J dropped 2; count of bases not matched to a gene: 11. The DNA of the CDR3 is TGTGCCAGCAGCCGCCCGGGGACAGGGTACGGCAATCAGCCCCAGCATTTT. It yields the protein CASSRPGTGYGNQPQHF.

The gene calls are TRBV19 and TRBJ1-5, with a possible D match to TRBD1 (5 bases). CDR1 is LNHDA, CDR2 SQIVND, per germline (reference sequence). The V end lost 6 bases, the J end lost 6 bases, and 15 bases lay between the germline ends. CDR3 length: 14 residues. CDR3 sequence: CASRETRVGQPQHF. In DNA, the CDR3 is TGTGCCAGTAGAGAGACCAGGGTCGGTCAGCCCCAGCATTTT.

This chain links TRBV4-3 with TRBJ2-1; the D gene is possibly TRBD1 (6 bases). The CDR3 totals 15 residues. Trimming took 2 bases from V and 3 from J, leaving 11 bases between them. The V gene's germline CDR1 is LGHNA and CDR2 YSLEER. DNA of the CDR3: TGCGCCAGCAGCCAATCCAACAGGGACTACAATGAGCAGTTCTTC. As protein: CASSQSNRDYNEQFF.

V gene TRBV29-1 combines with J gene TRBJ1-1; D unresolved. The ends were cut back, 5 bases at V and 4 bases at J, with 8 bases in the middle. The CDR3 is 11 residues long. Germline values: CDR1 SQVTM, CDR2 ANQGSEA. CDR3 DNA: TGCAGCGTTTGGCGGAGCACTGAAGCTTTCTTT. Amino acid sequence: CSVWRSTEAFF.

The J gene is TRBJ2-7, the V gene TRBV5-1, with a tentative D call TRBD2 (6 bases). Germline assignment: CDR1 SGHRS and CDR2 YFSETQ. This CDR3 is 15 amino acids long. The V end was cut by 4 bases, the J end by 4 bases, with 18 bases between. As DNA, the CDR3 is TGCGCCAGCAGCCCGGGCGGGGCCGCCCTTTACGAGCAGTACTTC. This translates into CASSPGGAALYEQYF.

This clonotype was found once. This sequence joins TRBV5-1 and TRBJ2-2, with 9 bases matching TRBD1. This CDR3 comprises 16 residues. Germline trimming cut 0 bases from V and 5 bases from J; bases unmatched to any gene: 5. Looked up from germline, CDR1 is SGHRS and CDR2 is YFSETQ. The CDR3 spells CASSLAGTGLTGELFF. In nucleotides, the CDR3 is TGCGCCAGCAGCTTGGCCGGGACAGGGTTGACCGGGGAGCTGTTTTTT. Supplemented by reference TRBV5-1 and TRBJ2-2, the full variable domain reads KAGVTQTPRYLIKTRGQQVTLSCSPISGHRSVSWYQQTPGQGLQFLFEYFSETQRNKGNFPGRFSGRQFSNSRSEMNVSTLELGDSALYLCASSLAGTGLTGELFFGEGSRLTVL.

The chain is built from TRBV20-1 and TRBJ1-5; possible D gene TRBD1, 6 bases. The V end lost 1 base, the J end lost 0 bases, and 10 bases lay between the germline ends. The CDR3 has 15 residues. CDR1 and CDR2 (germline): DFQATT, SNEGSKA (reference sequence). The CDR3 DNA follows: TGCAGTGCTAGAGGGACAGACGCTAGCAATCAGCCCCAGCATTTT. Protein: CSARGTDASNQPQHF.

The chain joins TRBV19 to TRBJ2-3; TRBD1 aligns across 7 bases. Germline CDR1 is LNHDA and CDR2 is SQIVND (reference sequence). The junction had 6 bases not matched to a gene; V was cut back by 8 bases and J by 1 base. The CDR3 is 14 amino acids. The CDR3 reads CASETGQGTDTQYF. The CDR3 DNA sequence: TGTGCCAGTGAGACCGGACAGGGCACAGATACGCAGTATTTT.

The rearrangement links TRBV6-5 to TRBJ2-1, with TRBD2 matching 8 bases. Germline V gene sequence: CDR1 MNHEY, CDR2 SVGAGI. This CDR3 is built from 14 residues. The junction had 5 bases not matched to a gene; V was cut back by 6 bases and J by 4 bases. The DNA for the CDR3 is TGTGCCAGCAGACGCGGGGGGAGTTACAATGAGCAGTTCTTC. This sequence encodes CASRRGGSYNEQFF.

V is TRBV19 and J is TRBJ2-5, with TRBD1 matching 10 bases. J gave up 2 bases and V 3 bases, and 3 bases lay outside the gene matches. CDR3 length equals 15 residues. Germline-derived CDR1 and CDR2 are LNHDA and SQIVND (reference sequence). CDR3 amino acids: CASSIGQGGQETQYF. The CDR3 region has the DNA TGTGCCAGTAGTATCGGACAGGGGGGTCAAGAGACCCAGTACTTC.

The chain carries TRBV27 and TRBJ2-7, with D perhaps matching TRBD1 (5 bases). The V end lost 8 bases, the J end lost 1 base, and 12 bases lay between the germline ends. There are 13 residues in the CDR3. The germline CDR1 and CDR2 sequences are MNHEY and SMNVEV (reference sequence). CDR3 DNA sequence: TGTGCCAGCGGTCAAGGGGTGTCCTACGAGCAGTACTTC. It specifies CASGQGVSYEQYF.